The 2 T cell receptor beta chains reported below all come from one sample, sequenced in a study of blood T cell repertoires in COVID-19 (dated by TCRdb to the early 2020s). The method was the immunoSEQ multiplex PCR assay. TCRdb's version of the immuneACCESS table is confined to in-frame rearrangements and falls short of the full clone set. An unresolved V gene accounts for under half of the shortfall where checked; the remainder is of unknown origin. The sample table lists 240,000 or so clones, about 80% of them with a count of one. The top ten hold about 3% of the sample. Sequenced input: peripheral blood. These receptors all stem from an elderly woman with acute or convalescent COVID-19.

V is TRBV6-6 and J is TRBJ1-1, with TRBD1 matching over 9 bases. Germline CDR1 is MNHNY and CDR2 is SVGAGI (reference sequence). The CDR3 totals 15 residues. J was trimmed by 8 bases and V by 8 bases; bases with no gene match: 15. CDR3 amino acids: CASRLRDRAFGEAFF. In nucleotides, the CDR3 is TGTGCCAGCCGTCTAAGGGACAGGGCCTTTGGGGAAGCTTTCTTT.

This clone was detected only a few times. This chain joins TRBV5-1 and TRBJ1-4; 7 bases are a match to TRBD1. Germline loops: CDR1 SGHRS, CDR2 YFSETQ. J was trimmed by 3 bases and V by 2 bases; bases with no gene match: 4. This CDR3 spans 15 amino acids. The CDR3 reads CASSFRTGSNEKLFF. CDR3 coding DNA: TGCGCCAGCAGCTTTAGGACAGGCTCTAATGAAAAACTGTTTTTT.